A single T cell receptor beta chain is shown here with its context. As yet, its antigen is unknown. These data are taken from a study of CD8+CD57+ T cells in acquired aplastic anemia. As for the study in general: Mean yield of DNA from sorted CD4+ and CD8+ cells was about 3.2 ug. Mean read depth for CD4+ cells from healthy donors was around 11 million.

Genomic DNA, the template, was used for profiling of the TCR beta VDJ and CDR3. TCRdb recomputed calls from the reads with MiXCR, one row per CDR3 protein. The sample consists of roughly 420,000 distinct CDR3 sequences, roughly 68% of them appearing once. General observations from the study: Controls did not differ significantly from patients in CD8+ Simpson's diversity. Found in both controls and patients were some 30 CD8+ CDR3 sequences.

Germline CDR1 is SGHTA and CDR2 is FQGTGA. The V end was cut by 5 bases, the J end by 14 bases, with 24 bases between. This CDR3 has 14 residues. This receptor was obtained from a human donor in good health, serving as a control. The chain carries TRBV7-3 and TRBJ1-1; D is possibly TRBD1 (5 bases). Sequenced input: sorted CD4+, CD8+, or CD8+CD57+ T cells (not recorded which) from PBMCs. Here the CDR3 reads CASSEQGGVAEQFF. The CDR3 DNA reads as TGTGCCAGCAGCGAGCAGGGAGGTGTCGCCGAGCAGTTCTTT.